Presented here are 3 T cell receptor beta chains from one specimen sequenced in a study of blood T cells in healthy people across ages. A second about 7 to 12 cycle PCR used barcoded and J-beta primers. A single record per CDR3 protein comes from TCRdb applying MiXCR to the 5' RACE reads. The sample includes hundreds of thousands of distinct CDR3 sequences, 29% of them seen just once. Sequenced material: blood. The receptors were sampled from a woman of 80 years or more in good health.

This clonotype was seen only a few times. The CDR3: CSARAGARWNTEAFF. The CDR3 DNA reads as TGCAGTGCTAGAGCGGGGGCAAGATGGAACACTGAAGCTTTCTTT. The genes are TRBV20-1 and TRBJ1-1, with a tentative D call TRBD1 (6 bases). Deletions cut 1 base from V and 1 base from J, with 13 bases between. CDR1 and CDR2 from the germline V gene are DFQATT and SNEGSKA (reference sequence). This CDR3 is built from 15 residues.

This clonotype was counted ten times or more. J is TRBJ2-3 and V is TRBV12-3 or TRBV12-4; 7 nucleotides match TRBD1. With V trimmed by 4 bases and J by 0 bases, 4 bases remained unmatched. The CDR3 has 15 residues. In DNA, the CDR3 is TGTGCCAGCAGTTCGTGGGACAGAAGCACAGATACGCAGTATTTT. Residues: CASSSWDRSTDTQYF.

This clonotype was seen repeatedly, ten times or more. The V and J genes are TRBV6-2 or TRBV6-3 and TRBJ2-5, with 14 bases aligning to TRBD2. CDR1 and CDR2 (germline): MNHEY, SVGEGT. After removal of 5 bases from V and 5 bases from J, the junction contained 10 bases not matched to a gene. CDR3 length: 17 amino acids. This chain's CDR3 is CASSDLTSGGARETQYF. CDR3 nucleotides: TGTGCCAGCAGTGACCTGACTAGCGGGGGGGCCCGGGAGACCCAGTACTTC.